The clone carrying this T cell receptor (beta chain) has just a few counts. The data stem from a study of human T cells and chemical hapten exposure. TCRdb re-called the RACE reads through MiXCR, storing one row per CDR3 protein. The sample carries 250,000 or so distinct CDR3 sequences, around 7.7% recorded once. As to time point: pre-sensitization, week 0. The treatment denotes: therapeutic diphenylcyclopropenone sensitization with weekly scalp DPC. This clonotype originated in a man aged 18 to 29 with alopecia areata. Some clones in this sample may be carry-over from other donors' samples. The sequencing here drew on whole blood, taken in connection with sensitization to the hapten diphenylcyclopropenone (DPC).

The DNA of the CDR3 is TGTGCCAGCAGCCAATCGTTTGGCAGGGGTGACTATGGCTACACCTTC. Its translation is CASSQSFGRGDYGYTF. The chain combines TRBV4-2 with TRBJ1-2, with TRBD1 as a possible D gene (6 bases). This CDR3 has 16 amino acids. Germline lookup yields CDR1 LGHNA and CDR2 YNFKEQ. Trimming pared 2 bases from V and 3 bases from J, leaving 16 bases between.